Following are 10 T cell receptor beta chains from one sample sequenced in a study of CD8 T cells in ankylosing spondylitis. Which antigens these TCRs recognize remains unknown. TCRdb redid the calling of the 5' RACE reads with MiXCR, one entry per CDR3 protein. Among about 510,000 distinct CDR3 sequences, about 5.2% were seen once, and the ten largest hold roughly 3.5%. Study observations and caveats: A TCR beta motif made of fewer than ten highly homologous variants seemed typical of ankylosing spondylitis blood.

The sample was blood, either unsorted or a sorted T cell fraction (not recorded which). The receptors were sampled from a male donor with ankylosing spondylitis.

This clonotype came up many times. Germline is not matched at one junction end, which may reflect a read error. The rearrangement joins TRBV5-1 to TRBJ1-2; D ambiguous. The CDR3 runs 13 residues. CDR1 and CDR2 from the germline V gene are SGHRS and YFSETQ. The CDR3 loop reads CASTLGPNYGYTF. The DNA of the CDR3 is TGCGCCAGCACCTTGGGCCCAAACTATGGCTACACCTTC. The variable domain in full, completed from reference TRBV5-1 and TRBJ1-2, reads KAGVTQTPRYLIKTRGQQVTLSCSPISGHRSVSWYQQTPGQGLQFLFEYFSETQRNKGNFPGRFSGRQFSNSRSEMNVSTLELGDSALYLCASTLGPNYGYTFGSGTRLTVV.

This clonotype was observed a few times. The chain links TRBV6-5 to TRBJ1-5; D call uncertain. There are 14 residues in the CDR3. The germline V gene has CDR1 MNHEY and CDR2 SVGAGI. Trimming cost V 2 bases and J 4 bases, with 9 bases left between them. CDR3 nucleotides: TGTGCCAGCAGTTACGATCCCTTTAATCAGCCCCAGCATTTT. Its translation: CASSYDPFNQPQHF.

This clonotype was observed many times. The rearrangement links TRBV29-1 to TRBJ1-1; D is possibly TRBD1 (6 bases). The CDR3 totals 12 residues. The V end lost 7 bases, the J end lost 4 bases, and 13 bases lay between the germline ends. Germline lookup yields CDR1 SQVTM and CDR2 ANQGSEA. In DNA, the CDR3 is TGCAGCGGAAGACAGGAGACCACTGAAGCTTTCTTT. Its protein product is CSGRQETTEAFF.

This clonotype was counted at least ten times. The V call is TRBV4-2, the J call TRBJ2-4, with 11 bases fitting TRBD1. The ends lost 1 base at V and 1 base at J; junction bases unmatched: 6. Germline CDR1 reads LGHNA; CDR2 reads YNFKEQ. This CDR3 is 18 amino acids long. Here the CDR3 DNA reads TGTGCCAGCAGCCAAGCTGGACAGGGGGCGCGGGCCAAAAACATTCAGTACTTC. Protein product: CASSQAGQGARAKNIQYF.

This clonotype appeared a few times. The rearrangement uses TRBV5-5 and TRBJ2-2; D not certain. The V gene's germline CDR1 is SGHKS and CDR2 YYEKEE (reference sequence). Deletions cut 0 bases from V and 2 bases from J, with 11 bases between. The CDR3 has 16 amino acids. This chain's CDR3 is CASSLAPRINTGELFF. CDR3 nucleotide sequence: TGTGCCAGCAGCTTGGCCCCAAGAATTAACACCGGGGAGCTGTTTTTT.

Many counts were recorded for this clonotype. The gene calls are TRBV29-1 and TRBJ1-5; a possible D gene is TRBD1 (5 bases). CDR3 length: 13 amino acids. V was pared by 7 bases and J by 9 bases, with 19 bases between. CDR1 and CDR2 (germline): SQVTM, ANQGSEA. CDR3 coding DNA: TGCAGCGGTAGTGAGGGGCCCGCTTGGCCCCAGCATTTT. It translates to CSGSEGPAWPQHF.

There are many counts of this clonotype. The V gene is TRBV7-2, the J gene TRBJ1-1, with no clear D. CDR3 length: 15 amino acids. Trimming took 2 bases from V and 0 from J, leaving 10 bases between them. The germline CDR1 and CDR2 sequences are SGHTA and FQGNSA. Here the CDR3 reads CASSLLSTLNTEAFF. For the CDR3, the DNA is TGTGCCAGCAGCTTATTATCCACCTTGAACACTGAAGCTTTCTTT.

This clonotype was seen repeatedly, ten times or more. The chain combines TRBV6-5 with TRBJ2-5, with a possible D match to TRBD2 (6 bases). This CDR3 has 14 residues. The germline V gene has CDR1 MNHEY and CDR2 SVGAGI. V was cut by 2 bases and J by 3 bases, with 10 bases left in between. The DNA for the CDR3 is TGTGCCAGCAGTTACCTTGGAGGGGAAGAGACCCAGTACTTC. Its protein is CASSYLGGEETQYF.

This clonotype was seen a few times. The chain couples TRBV27 to TRBJ2-1; perhaps D is TRBD1 or TRBD2 (6 bases each). The V end lost 1 base, the J end lost 6 bases, and 19 bases lay between the germline ends. CDR3 length: 17 residues. Looked up from germline, CDR1 is MNHEY and CDR2 is SMNVEV (reference sequence). The CDR3 protein is CASSLFSVSGEANEQFF. CDR3 nucleotides: TGTGCCAGCAGTTTATTCTCGGTCTCAGGGGAGGCCAATGAGCAGTTCTTC.

CDR3: CASRNSGGGTDTQYF. The CDR3 DNA reads TGTGCCAGCAGAAATTCGGGGGGCGGCACAGATACGCAGTATTTT. This chain uses TRBV7-3 with TRBJ2-3, with D maybe TRBD2 (7 bases). The V end was cut by 6 bases, the J end by 1 base, with 14 bases between. Per the germline V gene, CDR1 is SGHTA and CDR2 is FQGTGA. This CDR3 is 15 amino acids long.